The 10 T cell receptor beta chains presented below share a single source sample, sequenced in a study of T-cell reconstitution after alpha-beta-depleted transplantation in children. It was with unique molecular identifiers that the TCRbeta library was prepared. TCRdb redid the calling of the PCR reads with MiXCR, one entry per CDR3 protein. Among 250,000 to 300,000 distinct CDR3 sequences, nearly 10% were seen once, and the ten largest hold around 9.1%. The sample here was PBMCs from the stem cell graft donor, taken from the stem cell graft. Every receptor here comes from a human donor who donated a stem cell graft to a child with SCID.

There are many counts of this clonotype. CDR3 protein: CASSGNSGSSTDTQYF. The DNA for the CDR3 is TGTGCCAGCAGTGGGAACAGCGGTTCTAGCACAGATACGCAGTATTTT. V usage is TRBV25-1 and J usage is TRBJ2-3; D is possibly TRBD2 (5 bases). The length of the CDR3 is 16 residues. Germline loops: CDR1 MGHDK, CDR2 SYGVNS. Deletions cut 4 bases from V and 0 bases from J, with 14 bases between.

The V call is TRBV11-1, the J call TRBJ2-7, with D possibly being TRBD1 (6 bases). Germline lookup yields CDR1 SGHAT and CDR2 FQDESV (reference sequence). The CDR3 has 15 amino acids. With 4 bases removed from V and 2 bases from J, the gap between germline ends came to 15 bases. The CDR3 nucleotides are TGTGCCAGCAGCTATACAGGGTCAGTCCCCTACGAGCAGTACTTC. Translation: CASSYTGSVPYEQYF.

The chain recombines TRBV19 with TRBJ2-1; D uncertain. In germline, CDR1 is LNHDA, CDR2 SQIVND (reference sequence). This CDR3 spans 14 amino acids. The V end was cut by 8 bases, the J end by 0 bases, with 11 bases between. CDR3 sequence reads: CASSAAISYNEQFF. The DNA for the CDR3 is TGTGCCAGTTCCGCAGCGATCTCCTACAATGAGCAGTTCTTC.

The sample holds a few counts of this clonotype. This rearrangement joins TRBV29-1 to TRBJ1-2; D might be TRBD1 (5 bases). Trimming took off 6 bases at V and 2 bases at J, with 13 bases between the two ends. This CDR3 contains 13 residues. In germline, CDR1 is SQVTM, CDR2 ANQGSEA. The CDR3 loop is CSVPGQQNYGYTF. CDR3 nucleotide sequence: TGCAGCGTCCCGGGGCAGCAGAACTATGGCTACACCTTC. The whole variable domain, remainder taken from reference TRBV29-1 and TRBJ1-2, is SAVISQKPSRDICQRGTSLTIQCQVDSQVTMMFWYRQQPGQSLTLIATANQGSEATYESGFVIDKFPISRPNLTFSTLTVSNMSPEDSSIYLCSVPGQQNYGYTFGSGTRLTVV.

The genes are TRBV12-3 or TRBV12-4 and TRBJ2-3; maybe TRBD1 (7 bases). CDR3 size: 14 residues. Trimming removed 3 bases at V and 6 bases at J, with 13 bases between. CDR3 protein: CASSLGGQTDTQYF. DNA for the CDR3: TGTGCCAGCAGTTTGGGGGGACAGACCGATACGCAGTATTTT.

CDR3 in DNA: TGTGCCAGCAGCCAAGCGGGAAACTACAATGAGCAGTTCTTC. Translation gives CASSQAGNYNEQFF. The rearrangement links TRBV4-2 to TRBJ2-1, with D perhaps matching TRBD2 (5 bases). The CDR3 totals 14 residues. Germline values: CDR1 LGHNA, CDR2 YNFKEQ. The V end was cut by 1 base, the J end by 3 bases, with 7 bases between.

At least ten counts were recorded for this clonotype. The chain joins TRBV6-1 to TRBJ2-1; D may match TRBD1 or TRBD2 (5 bases each). Germline-derived CDR1 and CDR2 are MNHNS and SASEGT. The V gene lost 5 bases and the J gene lost 5 bases, with 19 bases spanning the gap. The CDR3 extends over 16 amino acids. The CDR3 region is CASSKGRAGRDNEQFF. The CDR3 bases are TGTGCCAGCAGTAAGGGACGGGCAGGGCGGGACAATGAGCAGTTCTTC.

In its sample, this clonotype was seen a few times. The chain employs TRBV5-5 and TRBJ2-7, with 9 bases matching TRBD1. After removal of 0 bases from V and 5 bases from J, the junction contained 15 bases not matched to a gene. The CDR3 spans 18 residues. In germline, CDR1 is SGHKS, CDR2 YYEKEE (reference sequence). The CDR3, as DNA: TGTGCCAGCAGCTTGGACTTCCAAACTCGGACAGGGGACCACGAGCAGTACTTC. Its translation: CASSLDFQTRTGDHEQYF.

This clonotype was found many times. The chain combines TRBV6-5 with TRBJ1-3; D is undetermined. This CDR3 region has 15 residues. From germline, CDR1 is MNHEY and CDR2 SVGAGI. Trimming shortened V by 1 base and J by 0 bases, and 7 bases separated the two germline ends. The CDR3 loop is CASSYYLGSGNTIYF. As DNA, the CDR3 is TGTGCCAGCAGTTACTACCTGGGCTCTGGAAACACCATATATTTT.

This chain connects TRBV3-1 to TRBJ2-7; TRBD1 aligns across 7 bases. The CDR3 extends over 15 amino acids. V lost 3 bases and J lost 4; bases outside the gene matches: 9. Germline CDR1 LGHDT, CDR2 YNNKEL (reference sequence). CDR3 protein: CASSQFTGVSYEQYF. The CDR3 nucleotides read TGTGCCAGCAGCCAGTTTACAGGGGTTTCATACGAGCAGTACTTC.